These T cell receptor beta chains were read from a single sample in a study of blood T cell repertoires in COVID-19. This table comes from immunoSEQ multiplex PCR, and its TCRdb copy is limited to in-frame clones, with some not included. The sample records about 300,000 clones, 88% being singletons. Sequencing was done on a sample of peripheral blood. All receptors come from a woman aged 30 to 39 with COVID-19, enrolled during active disease. CDR3s include the opening cysteine and the closing phenylalanine or tryptophan. D genes are given only for firm matches. For some rows the clone size is stated as once, few or many, or as a class when expanded; others skip it.

d_call | j_call | clone_size | v_call | cdr3_aa | cdr3_nt
TRBD2 | TRBJ2-3 | . | TRBV5-1 | CASSKGLAGGREDTQYF | TGCGCCAGCAGCAAGGGACTAGCGGGGGGGCGTGAAGATACGCAGTATTTT
TRBD2 | TRBJ2-1 | . | TRBV5-1 | CASSWGNSGGMHEQFF | TGCGCCAGCAGCTGGGGAAATAGCGGGGGCATGCATGAGCAGTTCTTC
TRBD1 | TRBJ1-2 | few | TRBV30 | CAWSSTDRVGIYGYTF | TGTGCCTGGAGCTCTACCGACAGGGTTGGAATCTATGGCTACACCTTC
TRBD2 | TRBJ2-3 | many | TRBV29-1 | CTTTAGVSDTQYF | TGCACCACCACGGCGGGGGTATCAGATACGCAGTATTTT
. | TRBJ2-2 | . | TRBV28 | CASSPPGSRELFF | TGTGCCAGCAGTCCCCCGGGTTCACGGGAGCTGTTTTTT
. | TRBJ1-3 | . | TRBV11-1 | CASSFSTGGSGNTIYF | TGTGCCAGCAGCTTCTCGACAGGTGGCTCTGGAAACACCATATATTTT
TRBD1 | TRBJ1-2 | . | TRBV28 | CASRSPGQGDGYTF | TGTGCCAGCAGATCTCCGGGACAGGGTGATGGCTACACCTTC
. | TRBJ2-3 | . | TRBV10-2 | CASSEGGTDTQYF | TGCGCCAGCAGTGAGGGAGGCACAGATACGCAGTATTTT
TRBD2 | TRBJ2-2 | . | TRBV30 | CAWSGLAGGLGTGELFF | TGTGCCTGGAGTGGGCTAGCGGGGGGCTTAGGTACCGGGGAGCTGTTTTTT
TRBD2 | TRBJ2-5 | . | TRBV2 | CATSSGGVETQYF | TGTGCCACTTCTAGCGGGGGGGTGGAGACCCAGTACTTC
. | TRBJ1-2 | . | TRBV29-1 | CSVEIREGYTF | TGCAGCGTTGAGATTCGCGAGGGCTACACCTTC
TRBD1 | TRBJ1-5 | . | TRBV10-1 | CASNCEGQADNQPQHF | TGCGCCAGCAATTGTGAGGGACAGGCCGACAATCAGCCCCAGCATTTT
. | TRBJ2-2 | . | TRBV5-1 | CASRTDTPGTGELFF | TGCGCCAGCAGAACCGACACCCCAGGCACCGGGGAGCTGTTTTTT
. | TRBJ2-5 | . | TRBV6-2/TRBV6-3 | CASSYRLVETQYF | TGTGCCAGCAGTTACCGGTTGGTAGAGACCCAGTACTTC
. | TRBJ2-5 | . | TRBV23-1 | CASEVRQETQYF | TGCGCCAGCGAGGTTAGGCAAGAGACCCAGTACTTC
. | TRBJ2-5 | . | TRBV27 | CASNKRAGGETQYF | TGTGCCAGCAACAAAAGGGCAGGGGGGGAGACCCAGTACTTC
. | TRBJ1-1 | . | TRBV5-4 | CASSLEQYTEAFF | TGTGCCAGCAGCTTGGAACAGTACACTGAAGCTTTCTTT
. | TRBJ1-6 | once | TRBV30 | CAWSAGKGSPLHF | TGTGCCTGGAGTGCAGGGAAGGGTTCACCCCTCCACTTT
TRBD1 | TRBJ1-4 | few | TRBV2 | CASSIPRTGGEDEKLFF | TGTGCCAGCAGTATCCCTAGGACAGGGGGAGAGGATGAAAAACTGTTTTTT
. | TRBJ2-1 | . | TRBV29-1 | CSVGSGHEQFF | TGCAGCGTAGGTTCAGGGCATGAGCAGTTCTTC
TRBD1 | TRBJ1-5 | . | TRBV27 | CASRMRQGVDQPQHF | TGTGCCAGCAGGATGAGGCAGGGGGTGGATCAGCCCCAGCATTTT
TRBD2 | TRBJ2-7 | few | TRBV15 | CATSSTGGRHEQYF | TGTGCCACCAGCAGCACGGGGGGGCGTCACGAGCAGTACTTC
. | TRBJ1-3 | . | TRBV12-5 | CASGEWGGHGGNTIYF | TGTGCTAGTGGTGAATGGGGTGGACACGGAGGAAACACCATATATTTT
. | TRBJ1-6 | . | TRBV19 | CASKGLSSYNSPLHF | TGTGCCAGTAAGGGGCTTAGCTCCTATAATTCACCCCTCCACTTT
TRBD2 | TRBJ2-3 | . | TRBV3-1/TRBV3-2 | CASSQGTSGADTQYF | TGTGCCAGCAGCCAAGGAACTAGCGGGGCGGATACGCAGTATTTT
. | TRBJ2-6 | . | TRBV28 | CASSPPMGANVLTF | TGTGCCAGCAGTCCCCCAATGGGGGCCAACGTCCTGACTTTC
TRBD1 | TRBJ1-2 | few | TRBV29-1 | CSVDPGTGAGYTF | TGCAGCGTCGATCCTGGGACAGGGGCTGGCTACACCTTC
. | TRBJ1-1 | once | TRBV4-3 | CASSLTGMDTEAFF | TGCGCCAGCAGCCTGACGGGTATGGACACTGAAGCTTTCTTT
. | TRBJ1-4 | many | TRBV6-5 | CASSSGTPEKLFF | TGTGCCAGCAGTTCCGGGACTCCGGAAAAACTGTTTTTT
TRBD2 | TRBJ2-1 | . | TRBV27 | CASSLGAGGINEQFF | TGTGCCAGCAGTTTAGGAGCGGGGGGGATTAATGAGCAGTTCTTC
TRBD1 | TRBJ1-5 | . | TRBV7-9 | CASSFSRGGPNQPQHF | TGTGCCAGCAGCTTCTCCCGAGGGGGCCCCAATCAGCCCCAGCATTTT
. | TRBJ2-4 | . | TRBV29-1 | CSVEGGGKGLDKNIQYF | TGCAGCGTTGAGGGGGGTGGAAAGGGATTGGACAAAAACATTCAGTACTTC
TRBD1 | TRBJ2-1 | . | TRBV7-2 | CASSLVARGNGEQFF | TGTGCCAGCAGCTTAGTCGCCAGGGGGAATGGTGAGCAGTTCTTC
. | TRBJ2-2 | . | TRBV19 | CASWGRDGTGELFF | TGTGCCAGTTGGGGCAGGGATGGCACCGGGGAGCTGTTTTTT
. | TRBJ2-5 | once | TRBV5-1 | CASRGDGEYGTQYF | TGCGCCAGCCGGGGAGACGGCGAGTACGGGACCCAGTACTTC
TRBD1 | TRBJ2-2 | . | TRBV9 | CASSTRQGAFTGELFF | TGTGCCAGCAGCACCAGACAGGGGGCGTTTACCGGGGAGCTGTTTTTT
. | TRBJ1-1 | . | TRBV5-4 | CASSPHQVWAEAFF | TGTGCCAGCAGCCCGCATCAGGTTTGGGCTGAAGCTTTCTTT
. | TRBJ1-5 | . | TRBV4-3 | CASSFSRDQPQHF | TGCGCCAGCAGCTTCTCTCGGGATCAGCCCCAGCATTTT
. | TRBJ1-2 | . | TRBV7-2 | CASSLEQGSGYTF | TGTGCCAGCAGCTTAGAACAGGGCTCTGGCTACACCTTC
. | TRBJ1-2 | . | TRBV30 | CAWIENYGYTF | TGTGCCTGGATAGAGAACTATGGCTACACCTTC
TRBD1 | TRBJ1-2 | . | TRBV3-1/TRBV3-2 | CASSSSQGGYGYTF | TGTGCCAGCAGCTCATCACAGGGGGGATATGGCTACACCTTC